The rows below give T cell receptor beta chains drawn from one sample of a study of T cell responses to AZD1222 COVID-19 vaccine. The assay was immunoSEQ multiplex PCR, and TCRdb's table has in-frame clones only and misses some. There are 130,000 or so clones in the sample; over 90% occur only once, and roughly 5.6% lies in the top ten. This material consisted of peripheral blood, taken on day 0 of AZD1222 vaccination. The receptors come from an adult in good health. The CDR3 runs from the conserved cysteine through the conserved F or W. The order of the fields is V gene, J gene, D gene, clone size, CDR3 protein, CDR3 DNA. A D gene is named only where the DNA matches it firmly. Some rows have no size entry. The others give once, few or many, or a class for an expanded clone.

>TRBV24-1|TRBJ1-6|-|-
CATSPGLESPLHF
TGTGCCACCAGTCCAGGGCTGGAATCACCCCTCCACTTT
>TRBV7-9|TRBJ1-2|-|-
CASSLQGNNYGYTF
TGTGCCAGCAGCTTGCAGGGGAATAACTATGGCTACACCTTC
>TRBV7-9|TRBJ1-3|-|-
CASSFPQGEVKGNTIYF
TGTGCCAGCAGCTTCCCCCAAGGAGAGGTAAAAGGAAACACCATATATTTT
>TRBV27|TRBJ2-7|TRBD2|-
CASSLFSGGRSYEQYF
TGTGCCAGCAGTTTATTTTCGGGCGGGAGGTCTTACGAGCAGTACTTC
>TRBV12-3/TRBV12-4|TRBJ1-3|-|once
CASTPFLGNTIYF
TGTGCCAGCACCCCCTTTTTAGGAAACACCATATATTTT
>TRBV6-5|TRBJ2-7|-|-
CATRGLYGDEQYF
TGTGCCACCAGAGGACTTTATGGCGACGAGCAGTACTTC
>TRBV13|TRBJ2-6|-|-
CASSFVDGVSGANVLTF
TGTGCCAGCAGCTTCGTGGACGGAGTCTCTGGGGCCAACGTCCTGACTTTC
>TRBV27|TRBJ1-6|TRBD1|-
CASSSSLRDRVTPLHF
TGTGCCAGCAGTTCATCCCTCCGGGACAGGGTAACACCCCTCCACTTT
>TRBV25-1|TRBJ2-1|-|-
CASSDPRRDYPNNEQFF
TGTGCCAGCAGTGACCCACGGCGGGATTATCCCAACAATGAGCAGTTCTTC
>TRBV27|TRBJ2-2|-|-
CASRGSDGARTGELFF
TGTGCCAGCAGGGGCTCGGACGGGGCTAGAACCGGGGAGCTGTTTTTT
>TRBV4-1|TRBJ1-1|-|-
CASSSFGANTEAFF
TGCGCCAGCAGCTCCTTCGGCGCGAACACTGAAGCTTTCTTT
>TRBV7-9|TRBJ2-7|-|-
CASSHGPTGTPPYEQYF
TGTGCCAGCAGCCACGGACCGACCGGGACGCCTCCCTACGAGCAGTACTTC
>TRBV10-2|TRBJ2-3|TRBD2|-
CASRGGSDTQYF
TGCGCCAGCAGGGGAGGGTCAGATACGCAGTATTTT
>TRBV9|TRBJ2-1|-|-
CASSVGEGEQFF
TGTGCCAGCAGCGTAGGTGAGGGTGAGCAGTTCTTC
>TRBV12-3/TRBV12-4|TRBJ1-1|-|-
CASSMKGAEAFF
TGTGCCAGCAGCATGAAGGGGGCTGAAGCTTTCTTT
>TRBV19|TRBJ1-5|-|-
CASDRTGQPQHF
TGTGCCAGTGACAGGACTGGACAGCCCCAGCATTTT
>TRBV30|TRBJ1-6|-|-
CAWTGTHNSPLHF
TGTGCCTGGACTGGGACACATAATTCACCCCTCCACTTT
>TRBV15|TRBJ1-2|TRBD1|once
CATSRTTGDNADFYTGYTF
TGTGCCACCAGCAGAACGACAGGGGACAACGCCGACTTTTATACTGGCTACACCTTC
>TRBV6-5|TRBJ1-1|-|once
CASGATDAFF
TGTGCCAGCGGAGCGACGGATGCTTTCTTT
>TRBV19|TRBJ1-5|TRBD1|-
CASSIQGVGRRRRNNQPQHF
TGTGCCAGTAGCATACAGGGGGTTGGGAGAAGGAGGAGAAACAATCAGCCCCAGCATTTT
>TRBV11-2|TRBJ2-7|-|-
CASSLLGPEYEQYF
TGTGCCAGCAGCTTATTAGGCCCAGAGTACGAGCAGTACTTC
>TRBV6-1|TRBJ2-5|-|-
CASSELRTQYF
TGTGCCAGCAGTGAGTTGCGGACCCAGTACTTC
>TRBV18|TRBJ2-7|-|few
CASSPATDYEQYF
TGTGCCAGCTCACCGGCAACCGACTACGAGCAGTACTTC
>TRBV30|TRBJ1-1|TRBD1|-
CAYGDREAFF
TGTGCCTATGGGGACAGGGAAGCTTTCTTT
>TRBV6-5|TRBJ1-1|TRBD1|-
CASRIGQGNTEAFF
TGTGCCAGCAGGATAGGACAGGGGAACACTGAAGCTTTCTTT
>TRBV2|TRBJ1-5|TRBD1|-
CASSGQGPTQPQHF
TGTGCCAGCAGTGGACAGGGTCCGACCCAGCCCCAGCATTTT
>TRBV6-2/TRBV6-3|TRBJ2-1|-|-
CASSWSPDSYNEQFF
TGTGCCAGCAGTTGGAGCCCGGACTCCTACAATGAGCAGTTCTTC
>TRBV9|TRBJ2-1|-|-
CASSVEVLPAPNEQFF
TGTGCCAGCAGCGTAGAAGTTCTCCCGGCCCCCAATGAGCAGTTCTTC
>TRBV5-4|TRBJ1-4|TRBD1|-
CASSPAGGGKLFF
TGTGCCAGCAGCCCGGCAGGGGGGGGAAAACTGTTTTTT
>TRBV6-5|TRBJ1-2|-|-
CASSYGDRLNYGYTF
TGTGCCAGCAGTTACGGAGACAGACTTAACTATGGCTACACCTTC
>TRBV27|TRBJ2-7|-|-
CASSIRTTSYEQYF
TGTGCCAGCAGCATTCGGACTACCTCCTACGAGCAGTACTTC
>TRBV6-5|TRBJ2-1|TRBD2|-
CASSYPSSGSKKEQFF
TGTGCCAGCAGTTACCCCTCTAGCGGGAGCAAGAAGGAGCAGTTCTTC